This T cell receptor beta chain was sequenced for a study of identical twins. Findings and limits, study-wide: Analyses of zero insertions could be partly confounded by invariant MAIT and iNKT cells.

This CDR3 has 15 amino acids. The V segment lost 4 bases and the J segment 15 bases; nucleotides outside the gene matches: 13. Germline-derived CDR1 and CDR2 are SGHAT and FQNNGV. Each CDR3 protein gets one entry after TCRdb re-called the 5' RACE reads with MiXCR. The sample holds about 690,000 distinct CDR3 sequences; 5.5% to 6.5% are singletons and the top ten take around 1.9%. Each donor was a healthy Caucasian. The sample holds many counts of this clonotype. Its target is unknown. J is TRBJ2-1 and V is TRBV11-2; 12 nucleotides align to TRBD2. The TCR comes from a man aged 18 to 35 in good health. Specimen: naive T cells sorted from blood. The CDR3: CASSSPGLAGPYAFF. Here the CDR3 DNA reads TGTGCCAGCAGCTCGCCGGGACTAGCGGGTCCGTATGCGTTCTTC.